Each of the 11 T cell receptor beta chains below was sequenced from the same sample in a study of cytomegalovirus exposure and HLA in healthy donors. With 60 Vbeta and 13 Jbeta primers, the PCR was carried out. The data were produced by immunoSEQ multiplex PCR, yet TCRdb's version contains in-frame clones alone and is incomplete. The repertoire holds 100,000 to 150,000 clones, approximately 78% seen once, with roughly 6.1% in the top ten. The source material was PBMCs. Receptors were obtained from a middle-aged woman in good health and CMV-seronegative.

The CDR3 sequence is CASSRDRGTEAFF. The CDR3 region has the DNA TGCGCCAGCAGCAGGGACAGGGGCACTGAAGCTTTCTTT. V is TRBV4-1 and J is TRBJ1-1; 10 bases align to TRBD1. This CDR3 spans 13 amino acids. Germline-derived CDR1 and CDR2 are MGHRA and YSYEKL. After removal of 5 bases from V and 4 bases from J, the junction contained 1 base not matched to a gene.

The sample holds a few counts of this clone. The chain couples TRBV6-5 to TRBJ2-2; a weak D match, TRBD2 (5 bases). V was pared by 4 bases and J by 7 bases, with 13 bases between. The CDR3 covers 14 residues. Germline V gives CDR1 MNHEY, CDR2 SVGAGI. CDR3 sequence (DNA): TGTGCCAGCAGTTCAAAGGGCCGGGGCGGGGAGCTGTTTTTT. Amino acid sequence: CASSSKGRGGELFF.

The chain carries TRBV28 and TRBJ2-1, with a weak D call TRBD2 (5 bases). The V gene lost 2 bases and the J gene lost 3 bases, with 11 bases spanning the gap. CDR1 and CDR2 from the germline V gene are MDHEN and SYDVKM. CDR3 length equals 15 residues. The CDR3 bases are TGTGCCAGCAGTTTAACACGTGCGGGCTACAATGAGCAGTTCTTC. This translates into CASSLTRAGYNEQFF.

This chain uses TRBV19 with TRBJ1-4; 9 nucleotides agree with TRBD1. With V trimmed by 2 bases and J by 3 bases, 13 bases remained unmatched. The germline CDR1 and CDR2 sequences are LNHDA and SQIVND (reference sequence). CDR3 length equals 19 residues. The CDR3 bases are TGTGCCAGTAGTATAAAGGGAGGGACAGGGTCTAAGGCTAATGAAAAACTGTTTTTT. Translated, it gives CASSIKGGTGSKANEKLFF.

V usage is TRBV5-1 and J usage is TRBJ2-1; D perhaps matches TRBD2 (6 bases). This CDR3 has 19 amino acids. The V and J ends lost 3 bases and 0 bases respectively, with 22 bases between them. Germline assignment: CDR1 SGHRS and CDR2 YFSETQ. This chain's CDR3 is CASSSPKLRMTSSYNEQFF. In DNA, the CDR3 is TGCGCCAGCAGCTCGCCGAAGCTCCGGATGACTAGCTCCTACAATGAGCAGTTCTTC.

The gene calls are TRBV21-1 and TRBJ2-5; the table's TRBD2 call for D was not verified on the DNA. TRBV21-1 is an annotated pseudogene. CDR3 size: 17 residues. This CDR3 reads CVTNAERERVIQETQYF. In DNA, the CDR3 is TGTGTGACCAACGCGGAGCGGGAGCGTGTTATCCAAGAGACCCAGTACTTC.

This clone appeared a few times. The chain uses TRBV2 and TRBJ2-7, with D perhaps matching TRBD1 (5 bases). V dropped 6 bases and J dropped 2 bases, with 8 bases sitting between them. The CDR3 contains 12 residues. Germline CDR1 is SNHLY and CDR2 is FYNNEI. The CDR3 protein is CASSETAYEQYF. CDR3 in DNA: TGTGCCAGCAGCGAGACAGCCTACGAGCAGTACTTC.

The J gene is TRBJ2-1, the V gene TRBV7-2, with D maybe TRBD2 (6 bases). V was clipped by 5 bases and J by 0 bases, with 11 bases between them. This CDR3 is built from 15 residues. The germline CDR1 and CDR2 sequences are SGHTA and FQGNSA. The CDR3 here is CASSPVGSSYNEQFF. DNA for the CDR3: TGTGCCAGCAGCCCAGTCGGGAGCTCCTACAATGAGCAGTTCTTC.

This chain links TRBV10-3 with TRBJ1-6; D is perhaps TRBD1 (6 bases). V was pared by 3 bases and J by 7 bases, with 19 bases between. Looked up from germline, CDR1 is ENHRY and CDR2 is SYGVKD. This CDR3 spans 17 amino acids. The CDR3: CAISDTDRIPGNSPLHF. The CDR3 coding sequence is TGTGCCATCAGTGACACTGACAGGATTCCAGGGAATTCACCCCTCCACTTT.

The CDR3 sequence is CASSLRTGFNEQYF. As DNA, the CDR3 is TGCGCCAGCAGCTTGAGGACAGGGTTCAACGAGCAGTACTTC. J is TRBJ2-7 and V is TRBV5-1; TRBD1 agrees at 8 bases. V trimming: 1 base; J trimming: 5 bases; junction bases outside the gene matches: 5. CDR1 and CDR2 (germline): SGHRS, YFSETQ. This CDR3 has 14 amino acids.

CDR3 nucleotide sequence: TGTGCCAGCAGCCCATTCGGGGACACCGGGGAGCTGTTTTTT. It encodes CASSPFGDTGELFF. The chain joins TRBV7-3 to TRBJ2-2; TRBD2 is a possible D gene (5 bases). Germline V lookup: CDR1 SGHTA, CDR2 FQGTGA. Between the trimmed V and J ends, which lost 5 bases and 3 bases, there was a span of 10 bases. The CDR3 is 14 amino acids.